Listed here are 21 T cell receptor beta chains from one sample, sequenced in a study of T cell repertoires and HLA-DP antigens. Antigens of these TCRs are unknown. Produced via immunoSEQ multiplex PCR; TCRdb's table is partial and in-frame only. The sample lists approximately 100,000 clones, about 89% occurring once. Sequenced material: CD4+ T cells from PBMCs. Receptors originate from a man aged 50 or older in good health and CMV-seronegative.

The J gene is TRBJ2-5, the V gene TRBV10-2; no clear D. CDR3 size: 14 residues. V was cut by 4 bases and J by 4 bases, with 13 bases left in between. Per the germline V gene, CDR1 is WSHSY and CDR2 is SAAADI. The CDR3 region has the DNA TGCGCCAGCAGTGTCGACCCTTACAGAGAGACCCAGTACTTC. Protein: CASSVDPYRETQYF.

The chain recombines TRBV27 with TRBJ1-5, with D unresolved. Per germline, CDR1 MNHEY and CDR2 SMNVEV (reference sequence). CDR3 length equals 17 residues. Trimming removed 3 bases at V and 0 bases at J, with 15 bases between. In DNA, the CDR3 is TGTGCCAGCAGTTTTCGGGGTAGTAGGAATAGCAATCAGCCCCAGCATTTT. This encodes CASSFRGSRNSNQPQHF.

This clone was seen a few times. CDR3: CASSATGLQPQHF. For the CDR3, the DNA is TGTGCCAGCAGTGCAACGGGTCTTCAGCCCCAGCATTTT. This rearrangement joins TRBV28 to TRBJ1-5; D not certain. Trimming took 5 bases from V and 6 from J, leaving 11 bases between them. The V gene's germline CDR1 is MDHEN and CDR2 SYDVKM. The CDR3 consists of 13 residues.

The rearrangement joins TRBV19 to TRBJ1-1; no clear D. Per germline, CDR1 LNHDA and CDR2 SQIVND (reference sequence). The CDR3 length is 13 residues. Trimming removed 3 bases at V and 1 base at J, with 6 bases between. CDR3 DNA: TGTGCCAGTAGTATCAACGGGAACACTGAAGCTTTCTTT. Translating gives CASSINGNTEAFF.

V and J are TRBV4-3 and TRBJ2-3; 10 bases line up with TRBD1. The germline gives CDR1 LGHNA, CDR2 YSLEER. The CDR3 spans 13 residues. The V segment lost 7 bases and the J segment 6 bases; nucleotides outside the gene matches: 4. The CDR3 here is CASTGTGEDTQYF. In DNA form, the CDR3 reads TGCGCCAGCACTGGGACAGGGGAGGATACGCAGTATTTT.

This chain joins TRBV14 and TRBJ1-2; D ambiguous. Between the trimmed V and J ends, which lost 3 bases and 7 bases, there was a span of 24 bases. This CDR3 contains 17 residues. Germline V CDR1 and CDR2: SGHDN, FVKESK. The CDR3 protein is CASSHGPTEARIAGYTF. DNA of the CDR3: TGTGCCAGCAGCCACGGACCGACCGAGGCCCGGATCGCTGGCTACACCTTC.

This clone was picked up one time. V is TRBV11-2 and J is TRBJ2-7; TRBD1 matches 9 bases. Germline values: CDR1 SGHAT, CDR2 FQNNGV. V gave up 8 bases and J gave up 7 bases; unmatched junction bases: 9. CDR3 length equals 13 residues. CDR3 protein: CASGQGREREQYF. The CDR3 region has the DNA TGTGCCAGCGGACAGGGGCGAGAAAGGGAGCAGTACTTC.

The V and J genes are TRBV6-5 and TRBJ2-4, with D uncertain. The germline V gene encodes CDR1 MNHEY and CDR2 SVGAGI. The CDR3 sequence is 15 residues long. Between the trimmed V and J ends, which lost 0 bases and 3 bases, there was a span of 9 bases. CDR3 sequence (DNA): TGTGCCAGCAGTTACTCTATTCACGGCAAAAACATTCAGTACTTC. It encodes CASSYSIHGKNIQYF.

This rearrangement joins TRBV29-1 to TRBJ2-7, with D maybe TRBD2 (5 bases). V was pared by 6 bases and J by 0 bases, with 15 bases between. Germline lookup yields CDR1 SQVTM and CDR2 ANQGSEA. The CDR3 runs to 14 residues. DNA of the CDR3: TGCAGCGTGAGTGCCAGAGGGCCCTCCTACGAGCAGTACTTC. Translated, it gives CSVSARGPSYEQYF.

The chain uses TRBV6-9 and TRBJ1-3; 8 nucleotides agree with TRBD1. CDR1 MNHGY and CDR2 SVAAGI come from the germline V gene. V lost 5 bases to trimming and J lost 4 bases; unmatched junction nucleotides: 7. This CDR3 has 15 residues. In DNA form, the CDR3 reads TGTGCCAGCAGTCCCCCCAGGGGGCTAGGAAACACCATATATTTT. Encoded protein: CASSPPRGLGNTIYF.

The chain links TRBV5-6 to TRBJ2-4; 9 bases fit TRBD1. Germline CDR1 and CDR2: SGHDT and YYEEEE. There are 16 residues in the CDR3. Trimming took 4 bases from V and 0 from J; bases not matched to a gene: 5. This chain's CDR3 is CASSRTGDQAKNIQYF. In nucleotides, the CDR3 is TGTGCCAGCAGCCGGACAGGGGACCAAGCCAAAAACATTCAGTACTTC.

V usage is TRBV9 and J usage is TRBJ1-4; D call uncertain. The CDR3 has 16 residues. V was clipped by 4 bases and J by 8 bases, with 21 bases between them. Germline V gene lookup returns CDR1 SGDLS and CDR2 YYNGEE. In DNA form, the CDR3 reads TGTGCCAGCAGCTCCCTAGGGAGCAGAGCGGGGGAAAAACTGTTTTTT. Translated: CASSSLGSRAGEKLFF.

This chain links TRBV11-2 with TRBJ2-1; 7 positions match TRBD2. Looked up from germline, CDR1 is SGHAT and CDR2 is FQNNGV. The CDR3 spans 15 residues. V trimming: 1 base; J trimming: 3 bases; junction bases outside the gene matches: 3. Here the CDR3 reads CASSLASGVYNEQFF. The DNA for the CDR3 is TGTGCCAGCAGCTTAGCTAGCGGAGTCTACAATGAGCAGTTCTTC.

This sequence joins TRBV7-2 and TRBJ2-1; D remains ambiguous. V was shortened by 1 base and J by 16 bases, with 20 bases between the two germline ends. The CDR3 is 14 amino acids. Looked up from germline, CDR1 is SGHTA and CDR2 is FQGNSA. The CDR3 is CASSLVPTDLKGFF. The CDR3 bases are TGTGCCAGCAGCTTAGTACCTACCGACCTAAAGGGATTCTTC.

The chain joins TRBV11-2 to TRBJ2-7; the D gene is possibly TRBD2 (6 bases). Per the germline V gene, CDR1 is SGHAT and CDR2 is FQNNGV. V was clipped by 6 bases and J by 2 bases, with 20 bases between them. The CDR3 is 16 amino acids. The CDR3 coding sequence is TGTGCCAGCAGTCCTGGTTCCGGGACTGGAACCTACGAGCAGTACTTC. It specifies CASSPGSGTGTYEQYF.

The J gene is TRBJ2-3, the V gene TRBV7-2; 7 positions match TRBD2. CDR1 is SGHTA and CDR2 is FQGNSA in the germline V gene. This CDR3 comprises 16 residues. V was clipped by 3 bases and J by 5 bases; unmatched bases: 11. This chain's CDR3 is CASSFDASGGRDTQYF. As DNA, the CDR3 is TGTGCCAGCAGCTTTGATGCTTCGGGGGGAAGAGATACGCAGTATTTT.

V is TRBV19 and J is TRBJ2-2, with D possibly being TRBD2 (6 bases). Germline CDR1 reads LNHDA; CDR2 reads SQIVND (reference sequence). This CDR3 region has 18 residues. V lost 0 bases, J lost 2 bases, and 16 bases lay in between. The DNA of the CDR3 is TGTGCCAGTAGTATAGATTTCCGGGACTTTTTAAACACCGGGGAGCTGTTTTTT. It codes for CASSIDFRDFLNTGELFF.

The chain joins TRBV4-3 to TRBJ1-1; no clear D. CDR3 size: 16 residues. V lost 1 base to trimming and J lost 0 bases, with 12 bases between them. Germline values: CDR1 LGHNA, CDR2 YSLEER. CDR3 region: CASSQAAGGVNTEAFF. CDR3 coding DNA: TGCGCCAGCAGCCAAGCGGCGGGTGGCGTGAACACTGAAGCTTTCTTT.

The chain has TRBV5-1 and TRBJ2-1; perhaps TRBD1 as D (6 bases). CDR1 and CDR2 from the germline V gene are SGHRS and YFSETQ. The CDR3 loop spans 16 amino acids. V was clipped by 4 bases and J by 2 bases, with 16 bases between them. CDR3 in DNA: TGCGCCAGCAGCCCCGGCCCGGGGACAACCTACAATGAGCAGTTCTTC. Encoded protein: CASSPGPGTTYNEQFF.

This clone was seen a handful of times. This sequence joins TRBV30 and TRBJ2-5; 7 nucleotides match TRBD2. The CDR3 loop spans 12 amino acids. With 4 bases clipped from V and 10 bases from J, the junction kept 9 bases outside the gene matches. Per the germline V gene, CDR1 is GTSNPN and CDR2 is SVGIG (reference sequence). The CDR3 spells CAWTGGLRGQYF. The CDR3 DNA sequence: TGTGCCTGGACGGGAGGACTAAGAGGCCAGTACTTC.

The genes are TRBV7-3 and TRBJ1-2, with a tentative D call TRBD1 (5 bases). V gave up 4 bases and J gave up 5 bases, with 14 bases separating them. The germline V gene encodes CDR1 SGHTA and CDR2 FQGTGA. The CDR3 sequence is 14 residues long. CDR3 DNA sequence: TGTGCCAGCAGCTCCGCCCATGGGGGGTATGGCTACACCTTC. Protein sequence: CASSSAHGGYGYTF.